The rows below give T cell receptor beta chains drawn from one sample of a study of CD8 T cells in acute hepatitis C reinfection. Sequencing was performed with immunoSEQ multiplex PCR; in TCRdb, only in-frame clones are kept and a portion is missing. The sample contains about 38,000 clones, approximately 83% of which appear only once. The sample taken for sequencing was naive CD8+ T cells from PBMCs. These receptors all come from a woman between 18 and 29 years old who spontaneously cleared hepatitis C infection. Each CDR3 is given with its conserved first and last residue. The D gene is left open where the match is weak. Clone size, where shown, is once, few, many, or a class for clones that have expanded.

J gene	V gene	clone size	D gene	CDR3 protein	CDR3 DNA
TRBJ1-5	TRBV4-1	NA	NA	CASSQGGGGNQPQHF	TGCGCCAGCAGCCAAGGAGGAGGCGGCAATCAGCCCCAGCATTTT
TRBJ2-1	TRBV4-1	NA	TRBD1	CASSPRQGANNLYNEQFF	TGCGCCAGCAGCCCGAGACAGGGGGCTAACAATTTGTACAATGAGCAGTTCTTC
TRBJ2-7	TRBV21-1	NA	NA	CASSPRGTGRIPSSYEQYF	TGTGCCAGCAGCCCCCGGGGAACAGGGAGGATCCCCAGCTCCTACGAGCAGTACTTC
TRBJ2-2	TRBV9	NA	TRBD2	CASSVRLAENTGELFF	TGTGCCAGCAGCGTACGGCTAGCGGAGAACACCGGGGAGCTGTTTTTT
TRBJ1-2	TRBV4-1	few	NA	CASSHRDRPYGYTF	TGCGCCAGCAGCCACCGTGACAGGCCATATGGCTACACCTTC
TRBJ2-1	TRBV15	NA	TRBD2	CATSSGTSGSHNEQFF	TGTGCCACCAGCAGTGGGACTAGCGGGAGTCACAATGAGCAGTTCTTC
TRBJ2-2	TRBV2	NA	TRBD1	CASSEQRQGTNTGELFF	TGTGCCAGCAGTGAACAAAGACAGGGGACGAACACCGGGGAGCTGTTTTTT
TRBJ2-7	TRBV7-9	NA	TRBD1	CASSLRDRSSYEQYF	TGTGCCAGCAGCTTAAGGGACAGGAGCTCCTACGAGCAGTACTTC
TRBJ2-2	TRBV7-3	NA	NA	CASTDTAGELFF	TGTGCCAGCACCGATACGGCCGGGGAGCTGTTTTTT
TRBJ2-1	TRBV7-9	NA	TRBD1	CASSEGQGAIGEQFF	TGTGCCAGCAGCGAGGGACAGGGGGCTATAGGTGAGCAGTTCTTC